The clone carrying this T cell receptor (beta chain) appeared a few times. Assay: immunoSEQ multiplex PCR; the TCRdb copy retains only in-frame clones and omits some. The sample shows some 19,000 clones, approximately 86% of them seen only once. The length of the CDR3 is 14 residues. The sample's treatment: preoperative locoregional IRX-2 cytokine immunotherapy. Samples came from a phase Ib trial of preoperative locoregional IRX-2 cytokine immunotherapy. The data stem from a study of preoperative IRX-2 immunotherapy in early breast cancer. The chain employs TRBV1 and TRBJ2-4; TRBD1 is taken as the D call from the table, unchecked against the DNA. TRBV1 is assigned pseudogene status. The sequence was collected from a human donor with breast cancer. The material sequenced was lymph node tissue, taken after IRX-2 immunotherapy. CDR3 amino acids: CASSQDQVGNIQYF. CDR3 coding DNA: TGCGCCAGCAGCCAAGATCAGGTGGGAAACATTCAGTACTTC.